The T cell receptor (beta chain) under discussion was sequenced for a study of vaccination and CD4 T cells after COVID-19. Across the whole study: The post-COVID sampling time was a median about 100 days after diagnosis, ranging from 35 to 161.

There are 13 residues in the CDR3. Per germline, CDR1 DFQATT and CDR2 SNEGSKA (reference sequence). Trimming pared 5 bases from V and 2 bases from J, leaving 11 bases between. TCRdb used MiXCR to reprocess the PCR reads, holding one entry per CDR3 protein. The sample lists just over 20,000 distinct CDR3 sequences, about 60% occurring once. The specimen comprised CD4+ T cells from blood, sampled before SARS-CoV-2 vaccination. The V and J genes are TRBV20-1 and TRBJ2-3; D is unclear. The receptor was derived from a human donor who had recovered from COVID-19. CDR3 coding DNA: TGCAGTGCTGTCCCCGACTCCACAGATACGCAGTATTTT. Translated: CSAVPDSTDTQYF.